What follows are 25 T cell receptor beta chains derived from one specimen sequenced in a study of a mutant IDH1 vaccine in newly diagnosed glioma. As to time point: week 35, safety follow-up. Alongside topical imiquimod, each dose of vaccine comprised 300 ug of mutant IDH1 20-mer peptide. Libraries were prepared by immunoSEQ multiplex PCR; TCRdb keeps only in-frame clonotypes and omits some of them. Of 40,000 to 50,000 clones in the sample, more than 80% were seen once. These TCRs are of unknown antigen specificity. The specimen comprised PBMCs, sampled from a glioma patient whose treatment included an IDH1 peptide vaccine. The receptor set was obtained from a man in his forties with glioma.

This rearrangement joins TRBV2 to TRBJ2-2, with TRBD1 as a possible D gene (6 bases). CDR1 SNHLY and CDR2 FYNNEI come from the germline V gene. Trimming left V 3 bases short and J 6 bases short, with 14 bases between. CDR3 length equals 15 residues. As DNA, the CDR3 is TGTGCCAGCAGTGATTCGCAGGGGTATTCCGGGGAGCTGTTTTTT. This gives the protein CASSDSQGYSGELFF.

The V and J genes are TRBV4-2 and TRBJ2-7; 8 bases align to TRBD2. From germline, CDR1 is LGHNA and CDR2 YNFKEQ. This CDR3 is 15 amino acids long. J lost 5 bases, V lost 2 bases, and 8 bases had no gene match. CDR3 bases: TGTGCCAGCAGCCAATCCGCAGGGACTAGTGACGAGCAGTACTTC. Residues: CASSQSAGTSDEQYF.

In nucleotides, the CDR3 is TGCGCCAGCAGCCAAGACCCCCCACTAGCGGGGGGCCCTTCCTACGAGCAGTACTTC. Translation gives CASSQDPPLAGGPSYEQYF. V is TRBV4-3 and J is TRBJ2-7; 12 bases align to TRBD2. The CDR3 is made up of 19 amino acids. V trimming: 0 bases; J trimming: 1 base; junction bases outside the gene matches: 10. Germline V lookup: CDR1 LGHNA, CDR2 YSLEER.

This clone turned up a few times. The chain recombines TRBV28 with TRBJ2-1; TRBD1 matches at 9 bases. The length of the CDR3 is 15 residues. Germline values: CDR1 MDHEN, CDR2 SYDVKM. Germline trimming cut 4 bases from V and 8 bases from J; bases unmatched to any gene: 9. The CDR3 DNA reads as TGTGCCAGCAGTTCCATGGGGGGGACAGGGTATGAGCAGTTCTTC. It codes for CASSSMGGTGYEQFF.

V gene TRBV28 combines with J gene TRBJ2-1; D unresolved. The CDR3 extends over 14 amino acids. Per germline, CDR1 MDHEN and CDR2 SYDVKM. Between the trimmed V and J ends, which lost 6 bases and 0 bases, there was a span of 9 bases. The CDR3 is CASRVQSSYNEQFF. CDR3 in DNA: TGTGCCAGCAGGGTACAAAGCTCCTACAATGAGCAGTTCTTC.

The chain combines TRBV4-3 with TRBJ2-5, with D maybe TRBD2 (6 bases). Germline V gene sequence: CDR1 LGHNA, CDR2 YSLEER. This CDR3 has 17 amino acids. The germline V and J ends were trimmed by 1 base and 1 base, with 16 bases remaining between them. The CDR3 DNA is TGCGCCAGCAGCCAAGGCCTTTCTAGCGTTGGCCAAGAGACCCAGTACTTC. Amino acids: CASSQGLSSVGQETQYF.

The chain has TRBV7-9 and TRBJ2-3, with 9 bases matching TRBD2. The V and J ends lost 4 bases and 5 bases, in that order; junction bases with no gene match: 4. The CDR3 runs to 14 residues. Germline CDR1 reads SEHNR; CDR2 reads FQNEAQ (reference sequence). Written as DNA, the CDR3 is TGTGCCAGCAGCTCCGGAGCGGGGGGAGATACGCAGTATTTT. Its protein product is CASSSGAGGDTQYF. The variable domain in full, with the rest retrieved from reference TRBV7-9 and TRBJ2-3, is DTGVSQNPRHKITKRGQNVTFRCDPISEHNRLYWYRQTLGQGPEFLTYFQNEAQLEKSRLLSDRFSAERPKGSFSTLEIQRTEQGDSAMYLCASSSGAGGDTQYFGPGTRLTVL.

The rearrangement links TRBV6-1 to TRBJ2-1; D is unclear. The CDR3 totals 14 residues. The V gene's germline CDR1 is MNHNS and CDR2 SASEGT. V lost 2 bases and J lost 1, with 6 bases in between. The CDR3: CASSEWGSYNEQFF. In nucleotides, the CDR3 is TGTGCCAGCAGTGAATGGGGTTCCTACAATGAGCAGTTCTTC.

The chain has TRBV4-1 and TRBJ1-3, with TRBD1 identical over 7 bases. The V gene end was trimmed by 1 base and the J gene end by 0 bases; junction bases not matched to a gene: 6. Germline-derived CDR1 and CDR2 are MGHRA and YSYEKL. This CDR3 is built from 17 residues. CDR3 sequence: CASSQVGTASSGNTIYF. The DNA of the CDR3 is TGCGCCAGCAGCCAAGTCGGGACAGCTTCCTCTGGAAACACCATATATTTT.

This sequence joins TRBV4-3 and TRBJ2-3, with 9 bases fitting TRBD2. The CDR3 has 15 amino acids. Unmatched junction bases numbered 1, after V lost 0 bases and J lost 3 bases. Germline V gene sequence: CDR1 LGHNA, CDR2 YSLEER. The CDR3 is CASSQDLAGTDTQYF. The CDR3 DNA follows: TGCGCCAGCAGCCAAGATCTAGCGGGGACAGATACGCAGTATTTT.

The chain carries TRBV5-4 and TRBJ2-1; 10 nucleotides match TRBD1. This CDR3 is built from 17 residues. Germline values: CDR1 SGHNT, CDR2 YYREEE (reference sequence). V shed 2 bases and J 7 bases; nucleotides not matched to a gene: 12. CDR3 sequence (DNA): TGTGCCAGCAGCTTAGGACAGGGGGTCCTGGTAGGAAATGAGCAGTTCTTC. Its translation is CASSLGQGVLVGNEQFF.

This clone was observed once. V usage is TRBV6-1 and J usage is TRBJ2-3, with a possible D match to TRBD1 (6 bases). Trimming left V 4 bases short and J 3 bases short, with 11 bases between. The CDR3 sequence is 14 residues long. Germline CDR1 MNHNS, CDR2 SASEGT. Written as DNA, the CDR3 is TGTGCCAGCAGTGGGGGACACTTGACAGATACGCAGTATTTT. Residues: CASSGGHLTDTQYF.

The CDR3 bases are TGTGCCAGCCGGCAGGGAGACGACGGGGACACTGAAGCTTTCTTT. This codes for CASRQGDDGDTEAFF. V usage is TRBV28 and J usage is TRBJ1-1, with a weak D call TRBD1 (5 bases). The CDR3 consists of 15 residues. V lost 8 bases and J 3 bases, leaving 19 bases between the germline ends. CDR1 and CDR2 from the germline V gene are MDHEN and SYDVKM. Filled out from reference TRBV28 and TRBJ1-1, the complete variable domain reads DVKVTQSSRYLVKRTGEKVFLECVQDMDHENMFWYRQDPGLGLRLIYFSYDVKMKEKGDIPEGYSVSREKKERFSLILESASTNQTSMYLCASRQGDDGDTEAFFGQGTRLTVV.

The chain recombines TRBV5-6 with TRBJ1-1, with 7 nucleotides matching TRBD1. CDR1 is SGHDT, CDR2 YYEEEE, per germline. V was clipped by 2 bases and J by 5 bases; unmatched bases: 9. The CDR3 has 15 amino acids. The CDR3 region has the DNA TGTGCCAGCAGCTTCGAAGGGGGCTGGGAAACTGAAGCTTTCTTT. Its protein product is CASSFEGGWETEAFF.

This clone was seen more than once but under ten times. In nucleotides, the CDR3 is TGTGCCAGCAGCTTTGGGCCTAACCCGGTCATTGGCTACACCTTC. Residues: CASSFGPNPVIGYTF. The V gene is TRBV5-4, the J gene TRBJ1-2; no clear D gene. This CDR3 is 15 amino acids long. Per germline, CDR1 SGHNT and CDR2 YYREEE (reference sequence). With 2 bases removed from V and 7 bases from J, the gap between germline ends came to 18 bases.

This chain links TRBV2 with TRBJ2-3; possible D gene TRBD1, 6 bases. The CDR3 totals 16 residues. Germline V CDR1 and CDR2: SNHLY, FYNNEI. Trimming shortened V by 2 bases and J by 3 bases, and 15 bases separated the two germline ends. CDR3 in amino acids: CASSEWQGLTTDTQYF. The CDR3 nucleotides are TGTGCCAGCAGTGAATGGCAGGGGCTTACTACAGATACGCAGTATTTT.

CDR3 sequence reads: CASSSAIVGTEAFF. The CDR3 DNA is TGTGCCAGCAGTTCCGCGATCGTCGGCACTGAAGCTTTCTTT. The rearrangement joins TRBV28 to TRBJ1-1; unclear D gene. Looked up from germline, CDR1 is MDHEN and CDR2 is SYDVKM. This CDR3 comprises 14 residues. Trimming took 4 bases from V and 4 from J, leaving 13 bases between them.

V and J are TRBV14 and TRBJ1-2; 10 positions match TRBD1. The ends lost 5 bases at V and 4 bases at J; junction bases unmatched: 10. CDR1 is SGHDN and CDR2 is FVKESK in the germline V gene. The CDR3 covers 16 residues. CDR3 coding DNA: TGTGCCAGCAGCACCGGGACAGGGGAAGTTGGCTATGGCTACACCTTC. Its translation is CASSTGTGEVGYGYTF.

J is TRBJ1-1 and V is TRBV29-1; D may be TRBD1 (6 bases). This CDR3 contains 13 residues. The germline V and J ends were trimmed by 7 bases and 6 bases, with 18 bases remaining between them. Germline V CDR1 and CDR2: SQVTM, ANQGSEA. CDR3 loop: CSATGAGEAEAFF. The CDR3 DNA follows: TGCAGCGCTACCGGGGCAGGGGAAGCTGAAGCTTTCTTT.

The rearrangement joins TRBV28 to TRBJ2-7, with D tentatively TRBD1 (6 bases). CDR1 and CDR2 (germline): MDHEN, SYDVKM. CDR3 size: 15 residues. Trimming stripped 8 bases from V and 10 bases from J, with 27 bases between. CDR3 sequence: CASSAVSRQAKDQYF. CDR3 nucleotide sequence: TGTGCCAGCTCAGCAGTTTCCCGACAGGCTAAGGATCAGTACTTC.

The chain couples TRBV29-1 to TRBJ2-2, with D maybe TRBD2 (5 bases). The germline V gene encodes CDR1 SQVTM and CDR2 ANQGSEA. The CDR3 runs 14 residues. Deletions cut 0 bases from V and 6 bases from J, with 11 bases between. The CDR3 region is CSVEDKRGAGELFF. Here the CDR3 DNA reads TGCAGCGTTGAAGATAAACGGGGTGCCGGGGAGCTGTTTTTT.

The genes are TRBV9 and TRBJ1-1; D not certain. The germline V gene has CDR1 SGDLS and CDR2 YYNGEE. Trimming left V 2 bases short and J 1 base short, with 9 bases between. This CDR3 has 14 residues. CDR3 in DNA: TGTGCCAGCAGCGTCACTTTTAGGAACACTGAAGCTTTCTTT. It is translated as CASSVTFRNTEAFF.

This chain connects TRBV10-1 to TRBJ1-1; D perhaps matches TRBD1 (6 bases). The CDR3 sequence is 15 residues long. CDR1 and CDR2 from the germline V gene are WNHNN and SYGVQD (reference sequence). Trimming took 2 bases from V and 3 from J, leaving 13 bases between them. CDR3 DNA: TGCGCCAGCAGTGAGCTCCAGGGGAGCTACACTGAAGCTTTCTTT. Translated: CASSELQGSYTEAFF.

The chain has TRBV5-1 and TRBJ2-2, with D perhaps assigned TRBD1 or TRBD2 (5 bases each). Trimming took 4 bases from V and 6 from J, leaving 13 bases between them. Germline CDR1 and CDR2: SGHRS and YFSETQ. This CDR3 region has 14 residues. This CDR3 is CASSTSGTPGELFF. CDR3 sequence (DNA): TGCGCCAGCAGCACGTCGGGGACCCCCGGGGAGCTGTTTTTT.

The chain is built from TRBV5-6 and TRBJ1-1; no firm D call. Per germline, CDR1 SGHDT and CDR2 YYEEEE. This CDR3 has 13 residues. Trimming removed 7 bases from V and 1 base from J, with 11 bases in between. CDR3 DNA: TGTGCCAGCGACCGGGGTTGGAACACTGAAGCTTTCTTT. This gives the protein CASDRGWNTEAFF.